This TCR beta chain was captured by sequencing in a study of cytomegalovirus exposure and HLA in healthy donors. 13 Jbeta primers and 60 Vbeta primers were used for the PCR. The method was immunoSEQ multiplex PCR; TCRdb's version includes in-frame clones alone and lacks a portion of them. The sample consists of some 95,000 clones, under 85% of them appearing once. Study-wide results and limits: The study carried out a later analysis of TCR beta sequences. It associated about 15,000 of them with specific HLA alleles at a false discovery rate of 0.05. Later, an analysis found that common viral pathogens appeared to be linked with several of the most significant clusters. Rates of TCR association differed by HLA locus in a later analysis, with DRB1 highest and HLA-C lowest.

Points on this clone: What it recognizes is unknown.

This TCR derives from a man aged 50 or older in good health and CMV-seropositive. The sample consisted of PBMCs.

DNA for the CDR3: TGTGCCAGCAGGCAGGGCGCTTCACCCCTCCACTTT. It is translated as CASRQGASPLHF. The chain has TRBV6-5 and TRBJ1-6; D is perhaps TRBD1 (5 bases). The CDR3 is 12 amino acids. Trimming took 6 bases from V and 9 from J, leaving 9 bases between them. Germline-derived CDR1 and CDR2 are MNHEY and SVGAGI.